One sample yielded the 26 T cell receptor beta chains listed below, sequenced in a study of circulating tumor DNA in untreated peripheral T-cell lymphoma. Repertoires were generated with immunoSEQ multiplex PCR, while TCRdb's copy carries only in-frame clones and drops some. Here the sample spans about 2,200 clones, 55% to 70% being singletons. The material sequenced was tumor tissue. The receptors come from a human donor with peripheral T-cell lymphoma.

This clone was seen a few times. The chain combines TRBV6-8 with TRBJ2-5, with D unclear. Germline V gene lookup returns CDR1 MNHGY and CDR2 SAAAGT. V shed 5 bases and J shed 2 bases, with 12 bases lying between them. The CDR3 extends over 14 amino acids. CDR3 protein: CASSTQWFQETQYF. As DNA, the CDR3 is TGTGCCAGCAGTACCCAGTGGTTTCAAGAGACCCAGTACTTC.

This chain uses TRBV1 with TRBJ2-7. TRBV1 is a pseudogene. This CDR3 comprises 13 residues. CDR3 protein: CASSQEIGYEQYV. The CDR3 DNA sequence: TGCGCCAGCAGCCAAGAAATAGGGTACGAGCAGTACGTC.

In this sample, this clone turned up once. This chain links TRBV7-6 with TRBJ2-2; 8 bases are a match to TRBD2. The CDR3 has 14 amino acids. The V gene's germline CDR1 is SGHVS and CDR2 FNYEAQ. Germline trimming cut 5 bases from V and 4 bases from J; bases unmatched to any gene: 3. CDR3 loop: CASSPREGTGELFF. CDR3 DNA sequence: TGTGCCAGCAGCCCACGGGAGGGCACCGGGGAGCTGTTTTTT. Full variable domain (outside the CDR3, taken from reference TRBV7-6 and TRBJ2-2): GAGVSQSPRYKVTKRGQDVALRCDPISGHVSLYWYRQALGQGPEFLTYFNYEAQQDKSGLPNDRFSAERPEGSISTLTIQRTEQRDSAMYRCASSPREGTGELFFGEGSRLTVL.

The chain uses TRBV14 and TRBJ2-3; D unclear. V was clipped by 1 base and J by 0 bases, with 14 bases between them. In germline, CDR1 is SGHDN, CDR2 FVKESK. The CDR3 has 17 amino acids. CDR3 sequence (DNA): TGTGCCAGCAGCCAAGTAGGCCGGCCCGCTAGCACAGATACGCAGTATTTT. As protein: CASSQVGRPASTDTQYF.

J is TRBJ2-1 and V is TRBV5-1; a weak D match, TRBD2 (5 bases). The CDR3 has 14 amino acids. The V gene's germline CDR1 is SGHRS and CDR2 YFSETQ. V dropped 2 bases and J dropped 7 bases, with 13 bases sitting between them. For the CDR3, the DNA is TGCGCCAGCAGCTTAGGCACTAGGGAGAATGAGCAGTTCTTC. Translated: CASSLGTRENEQFF.

This clone appeared a single time. J is TRBJ1-2 and V is TRBV6-8; D remains unclear. CDR1 is MNHGY and CDR2 is SAAAGT in the germline V gene. The CDR3 has 17 amino acids. V was shortened by 8 bases and J by 3 bases, with 25 bases between the two germline ends. This CDR3 reads CASQTPGVHIFDYGYTF. CDR3 bases: TGTGCCAGCCAGACCCCGGGCGTACATATTTTCGACTATGGCTACACCTTC.

The chain combines TRBV19 with TRBJ1-1; the D is unclear. With 11 bases removed from V and 6 bases from J, the gap between germline ends came to 16 bases. In germline, CDR1 is LNHDA, CDR2 SQIVND (reference sequence). The CDR3 is made up of 12 amino acids. As DNA, the CDR3 is TGTGCCTCCTGCCCCCCCGGGGCTGAAGCTTTCTTT. The encoded protein is CASCPPGAEAFF.

The chain is built from TRBV23-1 and TRBJ1-3, with D hard to call. TRBV23-1 is designated an ORF whose function remains uncertain. V lost 6 bases and J 0 bases, leaving 15 bases between the germline ends. CDR3 length: 16 amino acids. The CDR3 loop reads CASSQDSGASGNTIYF. The CDR3 DNA follows: TGCGCCAGCAGCCAAGATTCCGGAGCCTCTGGAAACACCATATATTTT.

The CDR3 region has the DNA TGTGCTAGTGGAGAACAGGGTTGTGAGCAGTTCTTC. Amino acid sequence: CASGEQGCEQFF. The chain carries TRBV12-5 and TRBJ2-1, with D possibly being TRBD1 (6 bases). CDR3 size: 12 residues. Trimming took off 6 bases at V and 9 bases at J, with 12 bases between the two ends. Germline values: CDR1 LGHNT, CDR2 FRNRAP.

V usage is TRBV18 and J usage is TRBJ2-7, with a possible D match to TRBD2 (5 bases). This CDR3 is built from 12 residues. In germline, CDR1 is KGHSH, CDR2 LQKENI. V lost 5 bases to trimming and J lost 7 bases, with 12 bases between them. CDR3 coding DNA: TGTGCCAGCTCAACGAGGGCCAGGGAGCAGTACGTC. This encodes CASSTRAREQYV.

The genes are TRBV23-1 and TRBJ1-5, with TRBD1 matching 7 bases. TRBV23-1 is given ORF status, its function remaining uncertain. The CDR3 length is 13 residues. Trimming at V came to 6 bases and at J to 4 bases, leaving 3 bases not matched to a gene. This CDR3 reads CASSLGQNQPQHF. The CDR3 nucleotides read TGCGCCAGCAGCCTGGGACAGAATCAGCCCCAGCATTTT.

This clone was counted between two and nine times. V is TRBV30 and J is TRBJ2-1; TRBD2 agrees at 8 bases. The CDR3 has 13 amino acids. CDR1 GTSNPN and CDR2 SVGIG come from the germline V gene (reference sequence). V lost 2 bases to trimming and J lost 8 bases; unmatched junction nucleotides: 5. The CDR3: CAWSRTSSDEQFF. The CDR3 region has the DNA TGTGCCTGGAGTAGGACTAGCAGCGATGAGCAGTTCTTC.

The chain joins TRBV2 to TRBJ1-2, with a tentative D call TRBD1 (5 bases). This CDR3 spans 13 amino acids. Trimming shortened V by 9 bases and J by 4 bases, and 15 bases separated the two germline ends. The germline CDR1 and CDR2 sequences are SNHLY and FYNNEI. The chain's CDR3 is CASTYQGLYGYTF. The CDR3 DNA reads TGTGCCAGTACGTACCAGGGACTCTATGGCTACACCTTC.

The chain recombines TRBV11-3 with TRBJ1-1; D is unresolved. The CDR3 has 17 amino acids. The V end was cut by 2 bases, the J end by 0 bases, with 16 bases between. Germline CDR1 is SGHNT and CDR2 is YENEEA. As DNA, the CDR3 is TGTGCCAGCAGCTTAAATCGAGGTCGCCAGTTGAACACTGAAGCTTTCTTT. This translates into CASSLNRGRQLNTEAFF.

The sample holds a few counts of this clone. The chain links TRBV19 to TRBJ1-5; D call uncertain. The CDR3 loop spans 14 amino acids. Trimming took 5 bases from V and 1 from J, leaving 9 bases between them. Germline CDR1 and CDR2: LNHDA and SQIVND (reference sequence). CDR3 residues: CASSVGGSNQPQHF. The CDR3 DNA sequence: TGTGCCAGTAGTGTCGGAGGGAGCAATCAGCCCCAGCATTTT.

This rearrangement joins TRBV6-7 to TRBJ2-3; D unresolved. TRBV6-7 is labeled an ORF, and its function is uncertain. V dropped 5 bases and J dropped 1 base, with 13 bases sitting between them. The CDR3 is made up of 15 amino acids. This CDR3 is CASSPRSSRTDTQYF. CDR3 nucleotides: TGTGCCAGCAGTCCCCGGAGTAGTCGCACAGATACGCAGTATTTT.

The V and J genes are TRBV30 and TRBJ2-4, with TRBD2 matching 15 bases. The CDR3 is 20 residues long. Germline V gene data show CDR1 as GTSNPN and CDR2 as SVGIG (reference sequence). After removal of 2 bases from V and 1 base from J, the junction contained 12 bases not matched to a gene. The CDR3 nucleotides read TGTGCCTGGAGTCGCGGGACTAGCGGGAGGCCCGGGTGGGCCAAAAACATTCAGTACTTC. Translation gives CAWSRGTSGRPGWAKNIQYF.

The chain combines TRBV6-7 with TRBJ2-2; 7 nucleotides match TRBD1. TRBV6-7 is classed as an ORF, of uncertain function. The CDR3 contains 12 residues. V was pared by 6 bases and J by 6 bases, with 1 base of the junction left unmatched. CDR3 loop: CASRDRAGELFF. CDR3 nucleotide sequence: TGTGCCAGCAGAGACAGGGCCGGGGAGCTGTTTTTT.

Only a few counts were recorded for this clone. The chain is built from TRBV10-1 and TRBJ1-3; D is perhaps TRBD1 (5 bases). CDR1 and CDR2 from the germline V gene are WNHNN and SYGVQD (reference sequence). The V gene lost 4 bases and the J gene lost 2 bases, with 6 bases spanning the gap. The CDR3 contains 13 residues. The CDR3 DNA follows: TGCGCCAGCAGTGCAGGGACTGGAAACACCATATATTTT. Translating gives CASSAGTGNTIYF.

V gene TRBV6-8 combines with J gene TRBJ1-2; tentatively, D is TRBD1 (5 bases). V shed 5 bases and J shed 4 bases, with 17 bases lying between them. The CDR3 consists of 15 residues. Germline CDR1 and CDR2: MNHGY and SAAAGT. The CDR3 DNA reads as TGTGCCAGCAGTACCATGGCAGGGATGGGCTATGGCTACACCTTC. Translating gives CASSTMAGMGYGYTF.

The rearrangement uses TRBV18 and TRBJ2-5; the D gene is possibly TRBD1 (5 bases). Trimming pared 5 bases from V and 4 bases from J, leaving 11 bases between. The CDR3 contains 13 residues. The V gene's germline CDR1 is KGHSH and CDR2 LQKENI. CDR3 loop: CASSAGRGETQYF. The DNA of the CDR3 is TGTGCCAGCTCAGCAGGAAGGGGAGAGACCCAGTACTTC.

V gene TRBV11-3 combines with J gene TRBJ1-1; no reliable D call. Looked up from germline, CDR1 is SGHNT and CDR2 is YENEEA. V lost 5 bases, J lost 1 base, and 11 bases lay in between. The CDR3 is made up of 14 amino acids. The CDR3: CASSPQRGNTEAFF. In nucleotides, the CDR3 is TGTGCCAGCAGCCCCCAGCGGGGGAACACTGAAGCTTTCTTT.

This clone was detected only a few times. The J gene is TRBJ1-4, the V gene TRBV29-1; D is undetermined. This CDR3 is built from 14 residues. V gave up 6 bases and J gave up 1 base, with 12 bases separating them. Germline V lookup: CDR1 SQVTM, CDR2 ANQGSEA. The DNA for the CDR3 is TGCAGCGTGGGCAGCGGGAAAACTAATGAAAAACTGTTTTTT. Its protein product is CSVGSGKTNEKLFF.

The V gene is TRBV10-2, the J gene TRBJ2-5; D remains ambiguous. The CDR3 has 13 residues. Germline V gene data show CDR1 as WSHSY and CDR2 as SAAADI. The V end was cut by 0 bases, the J end by 3 bases, with 5 bases between. The CDR3: CASSESLEETQYF. In DNA form, the CDR3 reads TGCGCCAGCAGTGAGTCCTTGGAAGAGACCCAGTACTTC.

The CDR3 nucleotides are TGTGCCAGCAGGCCCCGAGTAGAATTCAACTATGGCTACACCTTC. Encoded protein: CASRPRVEFNYGYTF. The chain couples TRBV6-8 to TRBJ1-2; D gene unclear. The CDR3 is 15 amino acids. Germline V lookup: CDR1 MNHGY, CDR2 SAAAGT. With 6 bases removed from V and 2 bases from J, the gap between germline ends came to 16 bases.

This clone ranks as large. The chain uses TRBV19 and TRBJ2-1; 13 nucleotides line up with TRBD2. Per the germline V gene, CDR1 is LNHDA and CDR2 is SQIVND (reference sequence). The trim removed 8 bases at V and 2 bases at J, leaving 6 bases unmatched. The CDR3 is 16 residues long. For the CDR3, the DNA is TGTGCCAGTTCTTTAGGACTAGCGGGAGCCTACAATGAGCAGTTCTTC. It translates to CASSLGLAGAYNEQFF.